This TCR beta chain was identified during a study of OX40 agonist ivuxolimab in advanced cancers. Germline values: CDR1 SEHNR, CDR2 FQNEAQ (reference sequence). The CDR3 length is 17 residues. V shed 2 bases and J 9 bases; nucleotides not matched to a gene: 13. Using immunoSEQ multiplex PCR, the repertoire was profiled, and TCRdb retains in-frame clones only, with some absent. The table shows roughly 71,000 clones, with over 80% occurring only once. This TCR was sampled from an adult with an advanced solid tumor such as melanoma, head and neck, liver or kidney cancer. The source was CD4+ or CD8+ T cells sorted from blood, collected in a trial of the OX40 agonist ivuxolimab. This rearrangement joins TRBV7-9 to TRBJ2-1; TRBD2 matches at 10 bases. CDR3 in DNA: TGTGCCAGCAGCTTATCCCCTCTAGCGGGAGCCCCAAGTGAGCAGTTCTTC. Translation gives CASSLSPLAGAPSEQFF. Using reference TRBV7-9 and TRBJ2-1 for the parts outside the CDR3, the full variable domain is DTGVSQNPRHKITKRGQNVTFRCDPISEHNRLYWYRQTLGQGPEFLTYFQNEAQLEKSRLLSDRFSAERPKGSFSTLEIQRTEQGDSAMYLCASSLSPLAGAPSEQFFGPGTRLTVL.